The clone carrying this T cell receptor beta chain appeared a few times. As yet, its antigen is unknown. Donors were healthy Caucasian individuals from Russia aged roughly 6 to 100. This CDR3 spans 17 amino acids. Germline values: CDR1 DFQATT, CDR2 SNEGSKA (reference sequence). Losses at the gene ends were 3 bases for V and 0 bases for J; bases not matched to a gene: 11. The data are from a study of blood T cells in healthy people across ages. Background on the study: Template switching captured about one barcoded beta molecule per two T cells. Broader study findings: In long-lived donors, naive CD4+ cell counts and diversity exceeded those of aged donors.

PCR was performed a second time for roughly 7 to 12 cycles using a sample-barcoded 5' primer and a J-beta primer mix. In TCRdb, the 5' RACE reads were re-called with MiXCR into one record per CDR3 protein. The data contain about 1.1 million distinct CDR3 sequences, around two fifths of them seen just once; the ten biggest clones take up roughly 14%. Input material: blood. This TCR was sampled from a man aged 18 to 35 in good health. The genes are TRBV20-1 and TRBJ2-4; 7 bases match TRBD1. The CDR3 reads CSARPTGHRLAKNIQYF. In DNA form, the CDR3 reads TGCAGTGCTAGGCCGACAGGGCACCGCTTAGCCAAAAACATTCAGTACTTC.